What follows are 30 T cell receptor beta chains derived from one specimen sequenced in a study of T cell changes during pregnancy in multiple sclerosis. TCRdb keeps only in-frame clones here, not all; method: immunoSEQ multiplex PCR. The repertoire holds 65,000 to 95,000 clones, with over 75% as singletons. Sample: peripheral blood, taken before pregnancy. Receptors originate from a female donor with multiple sclerosis, enrolled in a pregnancy study.

This clone appeared a few times. The V and J genes are TRBV10-1 and TRBJ1-4; D is ambiguous. This CDR3 has 13 residues. Germline-derived CDR1 and CDR2 are WNHNN and SYGVQD (reference sequence). Trimming left V 4 bases short and J 8 bases short, with 11 bases between. The CDR3 region has the DNA TGCGCCAGCAGTGCCGGGGTAAACGAAAAACTGTTTTTT. It codes for CASSAGVNEKLFF.

This rearrangement joins TRBV10-2 to TRBJ2-5; 10 positions agree with TRBD2. CDR3 length: 14 amino acids. Germline-derived CDR1 and CDR2 are WSHSY and SAAADI. Losses at the gene ends were 8 bases for V and 4 bases for J; bases not matched to a gene: 7. The CDR3 loop reads CASHGAGGRETQYF. CDR3 sequence (DNA): TGCGCCAGCCATGGAGCGGGGGGGAGAGAGACCCAGTACTTC.

V gene TRBV11-2 combines with J gene TRBJ1-1; D gene uncertain. The length of the CDR3 is 10 residues. Deletions cut 8 bases from V and 10 bases from J, with 11 bases between. Per the germline V gene, CDR1 is SGHAT and CDR2 is FQNNGV. For the CDR3, the DNA is TGTGCCAGCTCCAGAGGGTCAGCTTTCTTT. Its protein product is CASSRGSAFF.

The chain has TRBV7-9 and TRBJ2-5; D gene unclear. The CDR3 consists of 14 residues. CDR1 SEHNR and CDR2 FQNEAQ come from the germline V gene (reference sequence). Trimming removed 4 bases from V and 2 bases from J, with 11 bases in between. In DNA form, the CDR3 reads TGTGCCAGCAGCTCCCCAGATCTGCAAGAGACCCAGTACTTC. Amino acids: CASSSPDLQETQYF.

CDR3 region: CASSLPGQANNEQFF. CDR3 nucleotide sequence: TGTGCCAGCAGCCTACCGGGACAGGCCAACAATGAGCAGTTCTTC. The chain has TRBV27 and TRBJ2-1; TRBD1 matches at 8 bases. V was pared by 6 bases and J by 5 bases, with 9 bases of the junction left unmatched. The CDR3 loop spans 15 amino acids. CDR1 is MNHEY, CDR2 SMNVEV, per germline (reference sequence).

This clone was detected once. CDR3 nucleotide sequence: TGCGCCAGCAGCTTGGCCGGGGGAGGGAATGAGCAGTTCTTC. It codes for CASSLAGGGNEQFF. V and J are TRBV5-1 and TRBJ2-1; 7 bases fit TRBD2. The J segment lost 7 bases and the V segment lost 0 bases, leaving 4 bases of the junction unmatched. The germline gives CDR1 SGHRS, CDR2 YFSETQ. CDR3 length equals 14 residues. The whole variable domain, remainder taken from reference TRBV5-1 and TRBJ2-1, is KAGVTQTPRYLIKTRGQQVTLSCSPISGHRSVSWYQQTPGQGLQFLFEYFSETQRNKGNFPGRFSGRQFSNSRSEMNVSTLELGDSALYLCASSLAGGGNEQFFGPGTRLTVL.

The genes are TRBV7-9 and TRBJ2-4; 10 positions match TRBD1. Germline V gives CDR1 SEHNR, CDR2 FQNEAQ (reference sequence). The J segment lost 11 bases and the V segment lost 4 bases, leaving 5 bases of the junction unmatched. This CDR3 comprises 13 residues. The DNA of the CDR3 is TGTGCCAGCAGCTCCGCCGGGACAGGGGTTCAGTACTTC. Encoded protein: CASSSAGTGVQYF.

The gene calls are TRBV4-3 and TRBJ2-6; D is ambiguous. Germline V CDR1 and CDR2: LGHNA, YSLEER. CDR3 size: 16 residues. Trimming left V 0 bases short and J 0 bases short, with 6 bases between. The CDR3 sequence is CASSQDHSSGANVLTF. Here the CDR3 DNA reads TGCGCCAGCAGCCAAGACCACAGCTCTGGGGCCAACGTCCTGACTTTC.

The chain recombines TRBV30 with TRBJ2-5, with 7 bases matching TRBD2. The V and J ends lost 3 bases and 0 bases, in that order; junction bases with no gene match: 4. CDR1 is GTSNPN, CDR2 SVGIG, per germline (reference sequence). The CDR3 runs 14 residues. The CDR3 protein is CAWRGGGNQETQYF. The CDR3 DNA sequence: TGTGCCTGGAGGGGCGGGGGAAACCAAGAGACCCAGTACTTC.

The V and J genes are TRBV9 and TRBJ1-1; 9 bases align to TRBD1. Germline V gene lookup returns CDR1 SGDLS and CDR2 YYNGEE. Trimming cost V 0 bases and J 4 bases; bases outside gene matches: 4. This CDR3 is 15 amino acids long. The CDR3 here is CASSVGGTGFTEAFF. CDR3 sequence (DNA): TGTGCCAGCAGCGTAGGGGGGACAGGGTTCACTGAAGCTTTCTTT.

This clone was observed a few times. V and J are TRBV5-4 and TRBJ1-6; TRBD1 matches at 10 bases. Germline CDR1 reads SGHNT; CDR2 reads YYREEE (reference sequence). After removal of 0 bases from V and 9 bases from J, the junction contained 0 bases not matched to a gene. CDR3 length: 14 residues. CDR3 DNA: TGTGCCAGCAGCTTGGGGACAGGGGGTTCACCCCTCCACTTT. Its protein is CASSLGTGGSPLHF.

V usage is TRBV27 and J usage is TRBJ2-7, with 7 bases that match TRBD1. This CDR3 is built from 15 residues. J gave up 3 bases and V 0 bases, and 5 bases lay outside the gene matches. Germline V CDR1 and CDR2: MNHEY, SMNVEV (reference sequence). CDR3 bases: TGTGCCAGCAGTTTATCGGGACAGCGACGCTACGAGCAGTACTTC. Amino acid sequence: CASSLSGQRRYEQYF.

This sequence joins TRBV25-1 and TRBJ2-2; D perhaps matches TRBD1 (6 bases). The CDR3 has 14 amino acids. Germline CDR1 MGHDK, CDR2 SYGVNS. With 2 bases removed from V and 5 bases from J, the gap between germline ends came to 9 bases. CDR3 nucleotide sequence: TGTGCCAGCAGTGAAGCAGGGGAGACCGGGGAGCTGTTTTTT. It specifies CASSEAGETGELFF.

A single count supports this clone. The V and J genes are TRBV5-6 and TRBJ2-5, with 16 bases fitting TRBD2. The germline CDR1 and CDR2 sequences are SGHDT and YYEEEE. This CDR3 is 16 amino acids long. V lost 3 bases to trimming and J lost 4 bases; unmatched junction nucleotides: 3. CDR3 residues: CASSSGTSGGAETQYF. In DNA, the CDR3 is TGTGCCAGCAGCTCTGGGACTAGCGGGGGGGCAGAGACCCAGTACTTC.

The V and J genes are TRBV27 and TRBJ1-2; 8 positions agree with TRBD1. The J segment lost 5 bases and the V segment lost 5 bases, leaving 7 bases of the junction unmatched. The germline V gene encodes CDR1 MNHEY and CDR2 SMNVEV (reference sequence). CDR3 length: 14 amino acids. CDR3 sequence reads: CASSPAGGRYGYTF. For the CDR3, the DNA is TGTGCCAGCAGTCCTGCAGGGGGCCGTTATGGCTACACCTTC.

The V and J genes are TRBV6-5 and TRBJ1-2, with D possibly TRBD1 on 6 matching bases. The CDR3 has 14 amino acids. Germline CDR1 and CDR2: MNHEY and SVGAGI. Deletions cut 2 bases from V and 5 bases from J, with 12 bases between. Here the CDR3 DNA reads TGTGCCAGCAGTTACCGGGGGGGCGGGTATGGCTACACCTTC. It encodes CASSYRGGGYGYTF.

The chain links TRBV18 to TRBJ2-5, with D unresolved. V was shortened by 0 bases and J by 2 bases, with 10 bases between the two germline ends. CDR1 KGHSH and CDR2 LQKENI come from the germline V gene. This CDR3 comprises 15 residues. CDR3 amino acids: CASSPPNSRQETQYF. The CDR3 nucleotides are TGTGCCAGCTCACCACCGAACAGTAGACAAGAGACCCAGTACTTC.

V and J are TRBV6-7 and TRBJ1-1; the D gene is possibly TRBD1 (5 bases). TRBV6-7 is given ORF status, its function remaining uncertain. V lost 0 bases and J 9 bases, leaving 26 bases between the germline ends. CDR3 length: 18 residues. For the CDR3, the DNA is TGTGCCAGCAGTTACTCGAGAGTAAGGGTTAGGGCAGACAGCAAAGCTTTCTTT. This encodes CASSYSRVRVRADSKAFF.

The chain links TRBV6-5 to TRBJ1-2; TRBD1 agrees at 8 bases. Looked up from germline, CDR1 is MNHEY and CDR2 is SVGAGI. The junction had 11 bases not matched to a gene; V was cut back by 2 bases and J by 12 bases. The CDR3 is made up of 14 amino acids. The CDR3 region is CASSYPGIPGQDTF. CDR3 bases: TGTGCCAGCAGTTACCCGGGGATCCCGGGACAGGACACCTTC.

This chain joins TRBV4-3 and TRBJ2-1, with 11 nucleotides matching TRBD1. After removal of 2 bases from V and 6 bases from J, the junction contained 6 bases not matched to a gene. Germline V CDR1 and CDR2: LGHNA, YSLEER. The CDR3 is made up of 16 amino acids. CDR3 DNA: TGCGCCAGCAGCCAAAAAGGGGGGACAGGGGGCAATGAGCAGTTCTTC. The encoded protein is CASSQKGGTGGNEQFF.

The J gene is TRBJ1-2, the V gene TRBV6-5; D remains ambiguous. V gave up 0 bases and J gave up 4 bases, with 9 bases separating them. The CDR3 length is 14 residues. The germline gives CDR1 MNHEY, CDR2 SVGAGI. The CDR3 sequence: CASSYSQEVYGYTF. CDR3 DNA sequence: TGTGCCAGCAGTTACTCCCAGGAGGTCTATGGCTACACCTTC.

The chain links TRBV27 to TRBJ1-1, with 7 bases matching TRBD1. The germline V gene encodes CDR1 MNHEY and CDR2 SMNVEV (reference sequence). J gave up 5 bases and V 2 bases, and 5 bases lay outside the gene matches. The CDR3 runs 14 residues. CDR3 nucleotide sequence: TGTGCCAGCAGTTTAGTAGACAGGGATACTGAAGCTTTCTTT. Residues: CASSLVDRDTEAFF.

V usage is TRBV6-5 and J usage is TRBJ2-4; the D gene is possibly TRBD2 (5 bases). Germline CDR1 is MNHEY and CDR2 is SVGAGI. This CDR3 has 15 residues. The V and J ends lost 6 bases and 3 bases respectively, with 15 bases between them. CDR3 sequence (DNA): TGTGCCAGCAGCTCAAGGGTAGCGAGCAAAAACATTCAGTACTTC. Translating gives CASSSRVASKNIQYF.

J is TRBJ1-2 and V is TRBV28, with D tentatively TRBD1 (6 bases). The CDR3 totals 14 residues. The V end was cut by 5 bases, the J end by 1 base, with 11 bases between. Per germline, CDR1 MDHEN and CDR2 SYDVKM. DNA of the CDR3: TGTGCCAGCAGTACAGGGAGCGATAACTATGGCTACACCTTC. Translation gives CASSTGSDNYGYTF.

This rearrangement joins TRBV27 to TRBJ2-1, with 7 bases fitting TRBD1. Germline V lookup: CDR1 MNHEY, CDR2 SMNVEV (reference sequence). The ends lost 6 bases at V and 3 bases at J; junction bases unmatched: 2. The CDR3 is 13 amino acids. The CDR3 here is CASRQGFYNEQFF. CDR3 bases: TGTGCCAGCAGACAGGGGTTCTACAATGAGCAGTTCTTC.

This clone showed up just once. V is TRBV5-4 and J is TRBJ2-7; unclear D gene. The V end was cut by 1 base, the J end by 0 bases, with 14 bases between. The CDR3 is made up of 16 amino acids. Per the germline V gene, CDR1 is SGHNT and CDR2 is YYREEE (reference sequence). DNA of the CDR3: TGTGCCAGCAGCTTGAGTGGTATCTCACACTCCTACGAGCAGTACTTC. Protein: CASSLSGISHSYEQYF.

Turning to this clone: The junction differs from germline at one of its ends, possibly a read error. V gene TRBV5-1 combines with J gene TRBJ1-3; tentative D call: TRBD1 (5 bases). This CDR3 spans 13 amino acids. CDR1 is SGHRS and CDR2 is YFSETQ in the germline V gene. The CDR3, as DNA: TGCGCCAGCAGCCTAGACGTTAGGACACCGATGAATTTT. Its protein is CASSLDVRTPMNF.

The V and J genes are TRBV19 and TRBJ1-6; D might be TRBD1 (6 bases). Germline-derived CDR1 and CDR2 are LNHDA and SQIVND (reference sequence). There are 16 residues in the CDR3. Deletions cut 5 bases from V and 6 bases from J, with 17 bases between. This chain's CDR3 is CASSLYTGQPNSPLHF. The CDR3 nucleotides read TGTGCCAGTAGTTTATATACGGGACAACCTAATTCACCCCTCCACTTT.

The chain has TRBV14 and TRBJ1-6; the D is unclear. Germline V gene sequence: CDR1 SGHDN, CDR2 FVKESK. There are 15 residues in the CDR3. Trimming took off 6 bases at V and 9 bases at J, with 18 bases between the two ends. The CDR3 here is CASSRVGLAGSPLHF. Written as DNA, the CDR3 is TGTGCCAGCAGTCGGGTCGGGTTGGCGGGTTCACCCCTCCACTTT.

The chain uses TRBV11-3 and TRBJ2-2; 11 positions agree with TRBD2. V shed 4 bases, J shed 7 bases, and the junction held 5 bases outside the gene matches. This CDR3 comprises 15 residues. Per germline, CDR1 SGHNT and CDR2 YENEEA. DNA of the CDR3: TGTGCCAGCAGCTCCTCCGGGACTAGCGGCGGGGAGCTGTTTTTT. Encoded protein: CASSSSGTSGGELFF.